This T cell receptor (beta chain) was captured in a study of PD-1 blockade in classical Hodgkin lymphoma. The length of the CDR3 is 16 residues. Concerning this clone: Its antigen is not identified.

Method: immunoSEQ multiplex PCR; TCRdb's copy keeps in-frame clones and lacks some. Among tens of thousands of clones listed, about nine tenths were seen once. Documented time point: cycle 4 day 1 (C4D1), after more than five weeks of nivolumab. Brentuximab vedotin exposure varied, and every patient relapsed after autologous stem cell transplantation. Relapsed/refractory classical Hodgkin lymphoma patients had complete, partial or progressive responses. Findings and caveats of the study: Researchers reported that CD4+ TCR diversity, though not CD8+, rose significantly by C4D1. The authors excluded patients who started nivolumab under 1 year after ASCT. Patients with a complete response exhibited baseline diversity comparable to newly diagnosed patients.

Sequences were derived from peripheral blood mononuclear cells (PBMCs), sampled before the fourth cycle of nivolumab. This sequence originates from a human donor with classical Hodgkin lymphoma. The V call is TRBV7-5, the J call TRBJ1-1. TRBV7-5 is classified as a pseudogene. The CDR3: CVRRLNLGSLNTEAFF. CDR3 nucleotide sequence: TGTGTCAGAAGGTTAAATCTAGGCTCGCTGAACACTGAAGCTTTCTTT.